The entry below describes one T cell receptor (beta chain). The data were taken from a study of blood T cell repertoires in COVID-19. Whole-study context: T cells, B-cell-depleted T cells, or PBMCs provided the cDNA or gDNA that served as material.

The authors' processing: Amplification of reference gene primers provided the estimated nucleated cell counts. The method was immunoSEQ multiplex PCR; TCRdb's version includes in-frame clones alone and lacks a portion of them. The DNA gave D and trimming, while V, J and clone size come from that table. The sample contains 75,000 to 80,000 clones, around nine tenths of which appear only once. Looked up from germline, CDR1 is SNHLY and CDR2 is FYNNEI. This CDR3 is built from 14 residues. Trimming pared 2 bases from V and 6 bases from J, leaving 13 bases between. The J gene is TRBJ1-2, the V gene TRBV2; D call uncertain. This TCR derives from a human donor in a cohort sampled during active COVID-19. The sample comprised peripheral blood. CDR3 region: CASSEIEGMDGYTF. CDR3 nucleotides: TGTGCCAGCAGTGAAATAGAGGGTATGGATGGCTACACCTTC.